This is a list of T cell receptor beta chains from one sample in a study of siplizumab effects on memory and regulatory T cells. The method was immunoSEQ multiplex PCR; TCRdb's version includes in-frame clones alone and lacks a portion of them. This sample has about 52,000 clones, with under 98% found just once. The sample taken for sequencing was naive CD4+ T cells sorted from blood. The receptors come from a human donor in good health. The CDR3 runs from the conserved cysteine through the conserved F or W. D genes are given only for firm matches. Expanded clones are given a class, and other clones once, few, many or no size at all.

abundance	v_gene	j_gene	d_gene	CDR3aa	CDR3nt
NA	TRBV7-2	TRBJ1-3	NA	CASSPFRTGNTIYF	TGTGCCAGCAGCCCCTTTAGAACTGGAAACACCATATATTTT
NA	TRBV27	TRBJ2-2	TRBD2	CASREAGTGELFF	TGTGCCAGCCGGGAGGCGGGGACCGGGGAGCTGTTTTTT
NA	TRBV5-8	TRBJ1-3	NA	CASSEIRGHSGNTIYF	TGTGCCAGCAGCGAAATCAGGGGTCACTCTGGAAACACCATATATTTT
NA	TRBV11-2	TRBJ2-2	NA	CASSLGFSGPGELFF	TGTGCCAGCAGCTTAGGCTTTTCAGGGCCCGGGGAGCTGTTTTTT
NA	TRBV29-1	TRBJ1-4	TRBD1	CSVDPRGLGEKLFF	TGCAGCGTAGACCCCAGGGGGCTCGGTGAAAAACTGTTTTTT
NA	TRBV25-1	TRBJ2-5	TRBD2	CASSEFAGGDQETQYF	TGTGCCAGCAGTGAATTCGCGGGAGGGGATCAAGAGACCCAGTACTTC
NA	TRBV6-1	TRBJ1-4	NA	CASSDLGGRNEKLFF	TGTGCCAGCAGTGACCTAGGGGGGAGGAATGAAAAACTGTTTTTT
once	TRBV4-3	TRBJ2-1	TRBD2	CASSQDWAGGSYNEQFF	TGCGCCAGCAGCCAAGATTGGGCGGGAGGCTCCTACAATGAGCAGTTCTTC
NA	TRBV6-1	TRBJ2-7	TRBD2	CASSGLAVSYEQYF	TGTGCCAGCAGTGGCCTAGCGGTATCCTACGAGCAGTACTTC
NA	TRBV21-1	TRBJ2-1	NA	CASTPRENVHNEQFF	TGTGCCAGCACCCCGAGGGAGAACGTGCACAATGAGCAGTTCTTC
NA	TRBV11-3	TRBJ2-7	TRBD1	CASSHRTGSSYEQYF	TGTGCCAGCAGCCACCGGACAGGGAGTAGCTACGAGCAGTACTTC
NA	TRBV19	TRBJ2-6	TRBD1	CASRDREKNSGANVLTF	TGTGCCAGTAGAGACAGGGAGAAGAACTCTGGGGCCAACGTCCTGACTTTC
NA	TRBV7-2	TRBJ1-1	NA	CASSLLNPRSRTEAFF	TGTGCCAGCAGCTTACTAAACCCCAGGTCGAGAACTGAAGCTTTCTTT
once	TRBV4-1	TRBJ1-2	NA	CASSQDSASVYGYTF	TGCGCCAGCAGCCAAGATTCGGCGTCGGTATATGGCTACACCTTC
NA	TRBV15	TRBJ2-5	NA	CATSRDTENLETQYF	TGTGCCACCAGCAGAGACACGGAGAACCTCGAGACCCAGTACTTC
NA	TRBV7-9	TRBJ1-1	NA	CASSGTLGTEAFF	TGTGCCAGCAGTGGGACTTTAGGCACTGAAGCTTTCTTT